This TCR beta chain was identified in a study of T cells in Graves' hyperthyroidism and ophthalmopathy. Study-level results: Blood also carried most thyroid clonotypes expanded above 0.001. Ophthalmopathy, as predicted by the model, came a median roughly 6.8 months after the prediction. Using 13 V-J features, a model discriminated ophthalmopathy from stable hyperthyroidism.

As concerns this clonotype: Its antigen is still unknown.

The source material, RNA transcripts, was used to amplify TCR beta CDR3 regions. The HTBI primer set drove a first-round RT-PCR of the TCR CDR3. MiXCR, run by TCRdb on the multiplex PCR reads, gives a single entry per CDR3 protein. The table records a few hundred thousand distinct CDR3 sequences, under 60% of them present only once. Stable Graves' hyperthyroidism denoted no ophthalmopathy progression over 18 months. The CDR3 contains 16 residues. V dropped 4 bases and J dropped 7 bases, with 22 bases sitting between them. CDR1 MGHRA and CDR2 YSYEKL come from the germline V gene. The sequence derives from a woman in her late teens or twenties with Graves' hyperthyroidism. V gene TRBV4-1 combines with J gene TRBJ1-2, with D maybe TRBD1 (6 bases). Sequences were obtained from peripheral blood or thyroid tissue (not recorded which). The CDR3 DNA reads TGCGCCAGCAGCCCCTTCGTGGGGGGCGCCCCGGGTGGCTACACCTTC. As protein: CASSPFVGGAPGGYTF.